The entry below gives a single T cell receptor (beta chain) sequence along with its context. Its antigen is not yet known. The record has no base qualities; no much larger clone is one base away. There are 16 amino acids in the CDR3, from cysteine to phenylalanine inclusive. Here the CDR3 DNA is all that survives: 48 bases in frame from base 1. CDR1 is given as KGHDR and CDR2 as SFDVKD, both from the germline V gene. V loses 4 bases of germline sequence and J loses 0 bases, and the interval between the two ends is 13 bases. The collaborating institutions used their own protocols to collect whole blood in K2EDTA tubes. For TCRbeta analysis, collaborators shipped samples in one of three forms: frozen whole blood, isolated PBMCs, or DNA extracted from either of those sample types. TCRbeta CDR3 regions were amplified from genomic DNA using the immunoSEQ Assay, a bias-controlled multiplex PCR. Under the source paper's analysis protocol: Within the assay, amplification of reference gene primers was used to estimate how many nucleated cells each sample contained. Sequence reads were collapsed and filtered to measure the absolute abundance of every unique TCRbeta CDR3 rearrangement. For each sample, productive Simpson clonality was calculated by taking the square root of Simpson's diversity index across productive rearrangements. The source is immuneACCESS, and TCRdb retained only in-frame sequences with V and J called. Part of the clones is not carried over; for the studies checked, unresolved V genes explain less than half of this, and the remainder is unexplained. That table furnishes V, J and clone size, whereas the DNA furnished D and trimming. Across this sample there are roughly 140,000 clones, with around nine tenths seen only once. In total, the top ten clones hold approximately 2.5% of the sample.

The record originates from a study of blood T cell repertoires in COVID-19 (dated by TCRdb to between 2020 and 2021). With regard to the full study: Samples from collaborators originated in the United States, Italy and Spain and spanned both the acute and convalescent phases of COVID-19. The prospective study material was composed of cDNA or gDNA derived from T cells, B-cell-depleted T cells, or PBMCs. Subjects who had been exposed to COVID-19, were actively infected with it, or had recovered from it provided the deeply sampled blood TCRbeta repertoires that made up the dataset. The repertoires were released in a freely available public database meant as a resource for research on the immune response to SARS-CoV-2. Samples came from the ongoing ImmuneRACE study (first 160 participants) plus 1,254 subjects from 6 global collaborators. Nearly every sample came with metadata listing a de-identified subject ID, COVID-19 status, age in years and sex. HLA class I and class II types, where available, came from metadata supplied by the sample provider rather than from assay-based typing.

Broad study findings and their caveats: Clinical and demographic metadata were provided uncurated, with the amount varying by source and participant.

The V and J genes are TRBV24-1 and TRBJ2-3; the D segment cannot be called with confidence. The sequenced sample was peripheral blood. This receptor was taken from a human donor in a cohort sampled during active COVID-19. CDR3 protein: CATSERKRGSTDTQYF. The nucleotides read TGTGCCACCAGTGAACGTAAGCGTGGCAGCACAGATACGCAGTATTTT.